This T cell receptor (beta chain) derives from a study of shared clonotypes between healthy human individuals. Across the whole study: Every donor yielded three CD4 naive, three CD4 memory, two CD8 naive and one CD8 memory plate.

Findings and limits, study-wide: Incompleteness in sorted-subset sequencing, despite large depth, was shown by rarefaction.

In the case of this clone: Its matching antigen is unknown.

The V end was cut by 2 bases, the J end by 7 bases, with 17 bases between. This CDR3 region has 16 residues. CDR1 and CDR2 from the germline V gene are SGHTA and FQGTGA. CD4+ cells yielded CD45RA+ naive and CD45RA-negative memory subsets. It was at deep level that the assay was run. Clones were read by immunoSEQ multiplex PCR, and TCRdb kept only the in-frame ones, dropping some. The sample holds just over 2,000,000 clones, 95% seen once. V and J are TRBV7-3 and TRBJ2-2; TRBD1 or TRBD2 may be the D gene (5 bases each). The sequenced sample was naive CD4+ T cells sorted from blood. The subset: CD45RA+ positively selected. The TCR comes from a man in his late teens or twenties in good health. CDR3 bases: TGTGCCAGCAGCTTATGGGACCGAGTCACTGGCGGGGAGCTGTTTTTT. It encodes CASSLWDRVTGGELFF.